The 27 T cell receptor beta chains below come from one sample, sequenced in a study of technical replicates of blood from several donors. Using immunoSEQ multiplex PCR, the repertoire was profiled, and TCRdb retains in-frame clones only, with some absent. The table lists approximately 75,000 clones, 80% to 95% of them singletons. The specimen sequenced was T cells isolated from PBMCs. The receptors derive from a human donor in good health.

This rearrangement joins TRBV9 to TRBJ2-2; 9 nucleotides match TRBD2. The CDR3 spans 16 residues. The ends lost 0 bases at V and 6 bases at J; junction bases unmatched: 6. Per germline, CDR1 SGDLS and CDR2 YYNGEE. The CDR3 sequence: CASSVDVSGSSGELFF. The CDR3 nucleotides are TGTGCCAGCAGCGTAGATGTTAGCGGGAGCTCCGGGGAGCTGTTTTTT.

The chain combines TRBV7-9 with TRBJ1-1, with 7 bases matching TRBD1. Germline lookup yields CDR1 SEHNR and CDR2 FQNEAQ (reference sequence). With 5 bases clipped from V and 0 bases from J, the junction kept 6 bases outside the gene matches. This CDR3 region has 15 residues. This chain's CDR3 is CASSPPGQMNTEAFF. DNA of the CDR3: TGTGCCAGCAGCCCACCGGGACAGATGAACACTGAAGCTTTCTTT. The full variable domain, with the rest looked up from reference TRBV7-9 and TRBJ1-1, is DTGVSQNPRHKITKRGQNVTFRCDPISEHNRLYWYRQTLGQGPEFLTYFQNEAQLEKSRLLSDRFSAERPKGSFSTLEIQRTEQGDSAMYLCASSPPGQMNTEAFFGQGTRLTVV.

The rearrangement uses TRBV18 and TRBJ1-5; 7 bases align to TRBD1. The CDR3 consists of 15 residues. Germline-derived CDR1 and CDR2 are KGHSH and LQKENI. Germline trimming cut 6 bases from V and 3 bases from J; bases unmatched to any gene: 8. The CDR3 reads CASSQETGHNQPQHF. The CDR3 DNA is TGTGCCAGCTCTCAGGAGACAGGGCACAATCAGCCCCAGCATTTT.

The rearrangement links TRBV5-1 to TRBJ2-4, with 9 bases matching TRBD1. Trimming at V came to 1 base and at J to 8 bases, leaving 4 bases not matched to a gene. The CDR3 length is 14 residues. CDR1 SGHRS and CDR2 YFSETQ come from the germline V gene. As DNA, the CDR3 is TGCGCCAGCAGCTTGTACAGGGGGCACGACATTCAGTACTTC. The encoded protein is CASSLYRGHDIQYF.

V gene TRBV4-3 combines with J gene TRBJ2-7; D is possibly TRBD2 (5 bases). Germline values: CDR1 LGHNA, CDR2 YSLEER. Trimming removed 0 bases from V and 7 bases from J, with 13 bases in between. This CDR3 spans 14 amino acids. The CDR3 here is CASSQELGSREQYF. The CDR3 region has the DNA TGCGCCAGCAGCCAAGAACTAGGATCGAGGGAGCAGTACTTC.

This clone was recorded once. The chain recombines TRBV6-5 with TRBJ2-6; D may be TRBD1 (6 bases). The germline gives CDR1 MNHEY, CDR2 SVGAGI. V was pared by 4 bases and J by 2 bases, with 9 bases between. CDR3 length: 15 residues. The CDR3 DNA reads TGTGCCAGCAGTTCTCAGGGGACTGGGGCCAACGTCCTGACTTTC. This encodes CASSSQGTGANVLTF.

The V and J genes are TRBV11-1 and TRBJ1-3, with D perhaps matching TRBD1 (5 bases). Trimming stripped 1 base from V and 1 base from J, with 5 bases between. The CDR3 is 14 residues long. CDR1 is SGHAT and CDR2 is FQDESV in the germline V gene (reference sequence). This chain's CDR3 is CASSLGQSGNTIYF. CDR3 in DNA: TGTGCCAGCAGCTTAGGACAGTCTGGAAACACCATATATTTT.

In this sample, this clone turned up a few times. The chain links TRBV28 to TRBJ1-1; 7 bases are a match to TRBD1. Per germline, CDR1 MDHEN and CDR2 SYDVKM. V trimming: 4 bases; J trimming: 3 bases; junction bases outside the gene matches: 5. The CDR3 is 14 residues long. CDR3 nucleotide sequence: TGTGCCAGCAGTTCTACAGGGGTTTACACTGAAGCTTTCTTT. Its translation: CASSSTGVYTEAFF.

This rearrangement joins TRBV11-2 to TRBJ2-1, with TRBD2 identical over 10 bases. The CDR3 has 15 amino acids. Germline CDR1 and CDR2: SGHAT and FQNNGV. V was clipped by 1 base and J by 6 bases; unmatched bases: 3. The CDR3 region is CASSLVASGSNEQFF. CDR3 sequence (DNA): TGTGCCAGCAGCTTAGTGGCTAGCGGGAGCAATGAGCAGTTCTTC.

The chain has TRBV11-2 and TRBJ2-7, with 11 bases lining up with TRBD2. Germline CDR1 and CDR2: SGHAT and FQNNGV. Unmatched junction bases numbered 0, after V lost 5 bases and J lost 3 bases. CDR3 length: 13 residues. In DNA, the CDR3 is TGTGCCAGCAGCGGGACTAGCGGCTACGAGCAGTACTTC. Protein: CASSGTSGYEQYF.

The rearrangement uses TRBV4-3 and TRBJ1-5; the D gene is possibly TRBD1 (6 bases). CDR3 length equals 15 residues. V shed 0 bases and J shed 4 bases, with 10 bases lying between them. From germline, CDR1 is LGHNA and CDR2 YSLEER. The CDR3 nucleotides read TGCGCCAGCAGCCAAGATTTGCAGGGGAATCAGCCCCAGCATTTT. It codes for CASSQDLQGNQPQHF.

This chain uses TRBV7-9 with TRBJ1-2, with a weak D call TRBD1 (5 bases). The CDR3 loop spans 13 amino acids. The germline V and J ends were trimmed by 3 bases and 4 bases, with 9 bases remaining between them. Germline V CDR1 and CDR2: SEHNR, FQNEAQ (reference sequence). This CDR3 is CASSFPTVYGYTF. The CDR3 region has the DNA TGTGCCAGCAGCTTCCCGACAGTCTATGGCTACACCTTC. The variable domain in full, with the rest retrieved from reference TRBV7-9 and TRBJ1-2, is DTGVSQNPRHKITKRGQNVTFRCDPISEHNRLYWYRQTLGQGPEFLTYFQNEAQLEKSRLLSDRFSAERPKGSFSTLEIQRTEQGDSAMYLCASSFPTVYGYTFGSGTRLTVV.

V and J are TRBV28 and TRBJ2-7, with D maybe TRBD2 (6 bases). Trimming took off 2 bases at V and 6 bases at J, with 23 bases between the two ends. CDR3 length: 17 amino acids. Germline V lookup: CDR1 MDHEN, CDR2 SYDVKM. CDR3 loop: CASSLKAAGWGDPEQYF. In nucleotides, the CDR3 is TGTGCCAGCAGTTTAAAGGCGGCTGGGTGGGGGGACCCCGAGCAGTACTTC.

The rearrangement links TRBV18 to TRBJ2-7; 8 nucleotides agree with TRBD2. CDR3 length: 19 residues. The germline V gene encodes CDR1 KGHSH and CDR2 LQKENI. With V trimmed by 2 bases and J by 0 bases, 15 bases remained unmatched. The DNA for the CDR3 is TGTGCCAGCTCACCAATATCTGTATTTGCGGGAGGTCTCTCCTACGAGCAGTACTTC. Encoded protein: CASSPISVFAGGLSYEQYF. The variable domain in full, completed from reference TRBV18 and TRBJ2-7, reads NAGVMQNPRHLVRRRGQEARLRCSPMKGHSHVYWYRQLPEEGLKFMVYLQKENIIDESGMPKERFSAEFPKEGPSILRIQQVVRGDSAAYFCASSPISVFAGGLSYEQYFGPGTRLTVT.

The chain is built from TRBV6-5 and TRBJ2-7, with D perhaps matching TRBD1 (6 bases). Germline V lookup: CDR1 MNHEY, CDR2 SVGAGI. V was shortened by 5 bases and J by 3 bases, with 17 bases between the two germline ends. CDR3 length: 15 residues. DNA for the CDR3: TGTGCCAGCAGTCCACACCGGGACACCCTCTACGAGCAGTACTTC. This translates into CASSPHRDTLYEQYF.

The rearrangement links TRBV9 to TRBJ1-1; 11 bases match TRBD1. The CDR3 is 15 residues long. Germline V gene data show CDR1 as SGDLS and CDR2 as YYNGEE. Unmatched junction bases numbered 3, after V lost 0 bases and J lost 5 bases. CDR3 nucleotides: TGTGCCAGCAGCGTAGCGGGGACAGGGGGGACTGAAGCTTTCTTT. This translates into CASSVAGTGGTEAFF.

V is TRBV6-9 and J is TRBJ2-7; TRBD1 agrees at 8 bases. Per the germline V gene, CDR1 is MNHGY and CDR2 is SVAAGI. The CDR3 has 14 amino acids. V trimming: 8 bases; J trimming: 5 bases; junction bases outside the gene matches: 11. The CDR3 DNA reads as TGTGCCAGCCCTCGGAAAGACAGGGGCGACGAGCAGTACTTC. As protein: CASPRKDRGDEQYF.

The chain recombines TRBV6-1 with TRBJ2-7; 9 nucleotides agree with TRBD2. This CDR3 has 14 residues. Germline loops: CDR1 MNHNS, CDR2 SASEGT. V lost 5 bases to trimming and J lost 4 bases; unmatched junction nucleotides: 6. In DNA, the CDR3 is TGTGCCAGCAGTTTTAGCGGGAGTGAGTACGAGCAGTACTTC. Its protein is CASSFSGSEYEQYF.

The gene calls are TRBV7-9 and TRBJ2-1, with D possibly TRBD1 on 6 matching bases. Germline V CDR1 and CDR2: SEHNR, FQNEAQ (reference sequence). V shed 3 bases and J shed 6 bases, with 15 bases lying between them. The CDR3 is 15 amino acids. The chain's CDR3 is CASSLFQGSRNEQFF. The DNA of the CDR3 is TGTGCCAGCAGCTTGTTCCAGGGGTCTCGCAATGAGCAGTTCTTC.

The chain uses TRBV29-1 and TRBJ2-7, with 7 bases identical to TRBD2. Germline CDR1 and CDR2: SQVTM and ANQGSEA. The junction had 5 bases not matched to a gene; V was cut back by 6 bases and J by 0 bases. The CDR3 sequence is 13 residues long. The DNA for the CDR3 is TGCAGCGTAGTGGGGACTAACTCCTACGAGCAGTACTTC. Translated: CSVVGTNSYEQYF.

The rearrangement links TRBV7-9 to TRBJ2-1; perhaps TRBD2 as D (6 bases). CDR1 and CDR2 (germline): SEHNR, FQNEAQ (reference sequence). V was trimmed by 5 bases and J by 7 bases, leaving 15 bases between them. This CDR3 is built from 14 residues. In DNA, the CDR3 is TGTGCCAGCAGCCCAACTAGCACCCTGAATGAGCAGTTCTTC. This encodes CASSPTSTLNEQFF.

The V call is TRBV5-6, the J call TRBJ2-7; 7 bases match TRBD1. This CDR3 is 14 amino acids long. The germline V gene has CDR1 SGHDT and CDR2 YYEEEE. J lost 7 bases, V lost 3 bases, and 10 bases had no gene match. DNA of the CDR3: TGTGCCAGCAGCTCGGTGACAGGGTTCAGAGAGCAGTACTTC. This translates into CASSSVTGFREQYF. Variable domain in full (rest from reference TRBV5-6 and TRBJ2-7): DAGVTQSPTHLIKTRGQQVTLRCSPKSGHDTVSWYQQALGQGPQFIFQYYEEEERQRGNFPDRFSGHQFPNYSSELNVNALLLGDSALYLCASSSVTGFREQYFGPGTRLTVT.

The chain uses TRBV5-1 and TRBJ2-5, with D perhaps matching TRBD1 (5 bases). The germline V gene has CDR1 SGHRS and CDR2 YFSETQ. The CDR3 is made up of 13 amino acids. V gave up 0 bases and J gave up 5 bases, with 8 bases separating them. CDR3 region: CASSLAGSETQYF. In DNA form, the CDR3 reads TGCGCCAGCAGCTTGGCAGGGTCCGAGACCCAGTACTTC.

V gene TRBV4-1 combines with J gene TRBJ1-5; weak D call: TRBD1 (5 bases). Per germline, CDR1 MGHRA and CDR2 YSYEKL. Trimming stripped 1 base from V and 7 bases from J, with 11 bases between. The CDR3 contains 14 residues. CDR3 amino acids: CASSQVSGNQPQHF. The CDR3 DNA reads TGCGCCAGCAGCCAAGTTTCAGGGAACCAGCCCCAGCATTTT.

This sequence joins TRBV2 and TRBJ2-1, with 9 bases aligning to TRBD1. Germline trimming cut 3 bases from V and 6 bases from J; bases unmatched to any gene: 6. The germline V gene encodes CDR1 SNHLY and CDR2 FYNNEI. The CDR3 sequence is 15 residues long. The CDR3: CASSERDRVLNEQFF. CDR3 DNA sequence: TGTGCCAGCAGTGAGCGGGACAGGGTCCTCAATGAGCAGTTCTTC.

This clone appeared once. The gene calls are TRBV9 and TRBJ1-4; 9 bases match TRBD1. This CDR3 comprises 15 residues. Per the germline V gene, CDR1 is SGDLS and CDR2 is YYNGEE. With V trimmed by 3 bases and J by 8 bases, 8 bases remained unmatched. The CDR3 region is CASSAPTGGREKLFF. The CDR3 nucleotides read TGTGCCAGCAGCGCCCCGACAGGGGGGAGGGAAAAACTGTTTTTT.

This clone was observed a few times. The genes are TRBV2 and TRBJ1-2; D not certain. V dropped 4 bases and J dropped 6 bases, with 15 bases sitting between them. The CDR3 has 14 amino acids. Germline V gene data show CDR1 as SNHLY and CDR2 as FYNNEI. The CDR3 nucleotides are TGTGCCAGCAGTGCCACACCGGGGTGGAATGGCTACACCTTC. It is translated as CASSATPGWNGYTF.